The present T cell receptor beta chain was sequenced within a study of T cell responses to AZD1222 COVID-19 vaccine. TCRdb's copy holds only in-frame clones and misses some; the assay was immunoSEQ multiplex PCR. The sample carries about 120,000 clones, about 90% recorded once. Per the germline V gene, CDR1 is SGHAT and CDR2 is FQNNGV. Trimming removed 0 bases at V and 8 bases at J, with 14 bases between. The CDR3 totals 15 residues. The chain carries TRBV11-2 and TRBJ2-1; D is possibly TRBD1 (7 bases). Material: peripheral blood, obtained on day 0 of AZD1222 vaccination. The TCR sequence derives from an adult in good health. The DNA of the CDR3 is TGTGCCAGCAGCTTAGAACAGGGGAGGACCCATGAGCAGTTCTTC. Translating gives CASSLEQGRTHEQFF.